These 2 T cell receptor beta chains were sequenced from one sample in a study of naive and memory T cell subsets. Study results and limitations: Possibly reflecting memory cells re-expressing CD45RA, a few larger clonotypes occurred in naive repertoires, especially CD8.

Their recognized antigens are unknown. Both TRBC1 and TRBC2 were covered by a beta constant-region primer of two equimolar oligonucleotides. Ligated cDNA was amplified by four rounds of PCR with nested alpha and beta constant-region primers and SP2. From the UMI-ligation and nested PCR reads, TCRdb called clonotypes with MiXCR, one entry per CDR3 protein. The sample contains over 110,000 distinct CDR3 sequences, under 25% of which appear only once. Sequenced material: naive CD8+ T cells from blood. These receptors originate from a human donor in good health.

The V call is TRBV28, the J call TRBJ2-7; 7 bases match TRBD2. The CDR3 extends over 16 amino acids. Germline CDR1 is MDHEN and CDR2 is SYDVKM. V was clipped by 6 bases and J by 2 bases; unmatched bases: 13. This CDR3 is CASRGMSGIDPYEQYF. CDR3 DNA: TGTGCCAGCAGAGGGATGAGCGGGATAGATCCCTACGAGCAGTACTTC.

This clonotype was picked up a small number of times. Here the CDR3 DNA reads TGTGCCAGCAGTTTATCATCGACAGGGGTCGGTACTGAAGCTTTCTTT. This translates into CASSLSSTGVGTEAFF. The gene calls are TRBV27 and TRBJ1-1; 8 bases are shared with TRBD1. The CDR3 runs to 16 residues. Trimming took 0 bases from V and 5 from J; bases not matched to a gene: 8. Germline values: CDR1 MNHEY, CDR2 SMNVEV (reference sequence).